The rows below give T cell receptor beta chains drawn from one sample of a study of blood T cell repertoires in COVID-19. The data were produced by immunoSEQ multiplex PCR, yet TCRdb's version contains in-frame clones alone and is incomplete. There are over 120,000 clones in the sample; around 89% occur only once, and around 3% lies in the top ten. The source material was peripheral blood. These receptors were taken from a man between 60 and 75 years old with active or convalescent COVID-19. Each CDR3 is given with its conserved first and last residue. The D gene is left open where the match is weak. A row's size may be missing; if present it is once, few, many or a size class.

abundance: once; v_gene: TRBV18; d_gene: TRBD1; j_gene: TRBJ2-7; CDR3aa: CASSPRTGQVEQYF; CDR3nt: TGTGCCAGCTCACCTAGGACAGGGCAAGTCGAGCAGTACTTC
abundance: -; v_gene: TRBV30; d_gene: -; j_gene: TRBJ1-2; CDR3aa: CAWNGAAYGYTF; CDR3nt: TGTGCCTGGAATGGGGCAGCGTATGGCTACACCTTC
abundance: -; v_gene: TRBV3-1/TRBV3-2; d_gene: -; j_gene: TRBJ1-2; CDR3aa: CASSQDIYGYTF; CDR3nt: TGTGCCAGCAGCCAAGACATCTATGGCTACACCTTC
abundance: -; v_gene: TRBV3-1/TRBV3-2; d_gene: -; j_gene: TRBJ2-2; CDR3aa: CASSQGTAGELFF; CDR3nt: TGTGCCAGCAGCCAAGGGACTGCCGGGGAGCTGTTTTTT
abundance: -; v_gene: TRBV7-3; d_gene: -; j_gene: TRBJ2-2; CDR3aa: CASSLTASTFTGELFF; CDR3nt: TGTGCCAGCAGCTTAACTGCCTCTACTTTCACCGGGGAGCTGTTTTTT
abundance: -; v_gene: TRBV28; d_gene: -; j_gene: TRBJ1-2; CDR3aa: CASSRSSSYGYTF; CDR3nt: TGTGCCAGCAGTAGGAGCAGTTCTTATGGCTACACCTTC
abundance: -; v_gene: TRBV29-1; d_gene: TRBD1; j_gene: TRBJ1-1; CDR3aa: CSVESDRGPNTEAFF; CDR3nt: TGCAGCGTTGAAAGTGACAGGGGACCGAACACTGAAGCTTTCTTT
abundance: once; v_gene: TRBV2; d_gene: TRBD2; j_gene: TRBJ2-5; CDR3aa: CASSPEVAGETQYF; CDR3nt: TGTGCCAGCAGTCCCGAAGTAGCGGGGGAGACCCAGTACTTC
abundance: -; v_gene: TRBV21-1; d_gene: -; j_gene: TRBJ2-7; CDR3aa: CASRTGEKQYF; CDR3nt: TGTGCCAGCAGGACAGGGGAAAAGCAGTACTTC
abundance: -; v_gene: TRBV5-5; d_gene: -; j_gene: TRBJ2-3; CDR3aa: CASSQGVSGTDTQYF; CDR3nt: TGTGCCAGCAGCCAAGGGGTCTCGGGCACAGATACGCAGTATTTT
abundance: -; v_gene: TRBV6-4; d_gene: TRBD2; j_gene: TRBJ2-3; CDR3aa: CASSQERGDTQYF; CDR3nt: TGTGCCAGCAGTCAAGAGCGGGGGGATACGCAGTATTTT
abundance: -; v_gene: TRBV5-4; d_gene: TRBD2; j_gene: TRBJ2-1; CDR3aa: CASSPGGSGQYNEQFF; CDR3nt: TGTGCCAGCAGCCCGGGGGGTAGCGGGCAATACAATGAGCAGTTCTTC
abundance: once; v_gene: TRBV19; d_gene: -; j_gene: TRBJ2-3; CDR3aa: CASKAGQNTDTQYF; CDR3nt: TGTGCCAGTAAGGCAGGTCAGAACACAGATACGCAGTATTTT
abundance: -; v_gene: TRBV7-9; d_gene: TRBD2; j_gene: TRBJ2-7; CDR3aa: CASSDREGHYEQYF; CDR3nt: TGTGCCAGCAGCGACCGGGAGGGCCACTACGAGCAGTACTTC
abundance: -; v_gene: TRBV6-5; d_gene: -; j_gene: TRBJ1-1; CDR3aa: CASSTTENTEAFF; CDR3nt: TGTGCCAGCAGCACCACAGAGAACACTGAAGCTTTCTTT
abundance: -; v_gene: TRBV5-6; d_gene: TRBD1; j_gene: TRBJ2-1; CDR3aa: CASSFFSAGQGHLF; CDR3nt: TGTGCCAGCAGCTTCTTCTCAGCGGGACAGGGCCATCTCTTC
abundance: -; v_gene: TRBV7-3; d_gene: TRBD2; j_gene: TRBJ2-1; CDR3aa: CASSLGVSGNEQFF; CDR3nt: TGTGCCAGCAGCTTAGGTGTTAGCGGGAATGAGCAGTTCTTC
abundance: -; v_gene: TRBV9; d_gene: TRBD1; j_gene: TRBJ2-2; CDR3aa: CASSVSPGTGGSDGELFF; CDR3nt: TGTGCCAGCAGCGTCAGTCCGGGGACAGGGGGCTCTGACGGGGAGCTGTTTTTT
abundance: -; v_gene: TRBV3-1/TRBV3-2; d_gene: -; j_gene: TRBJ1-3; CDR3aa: CASSQGMGPEYF; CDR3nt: TGTGCCAGCAGCCAAGGAATGGGCCCTGAATATTTT
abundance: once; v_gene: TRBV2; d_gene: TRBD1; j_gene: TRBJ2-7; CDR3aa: CASSWDRGSEQYF; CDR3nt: TGTGCCAGCAGTTGGGACAGGGGATCCGAGCAGTACTTC
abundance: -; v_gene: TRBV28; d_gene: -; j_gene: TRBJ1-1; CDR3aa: CASSFSAAGAFF; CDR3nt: TGTGCCAGCAGTTTTTCGGCTGCAGGGGCTTTCTTT
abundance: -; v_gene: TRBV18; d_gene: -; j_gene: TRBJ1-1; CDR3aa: CASSGGGREAFF; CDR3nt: TGTGCCAGCTCTGGGGGGGGCCGAGAAGCTTTCTTT
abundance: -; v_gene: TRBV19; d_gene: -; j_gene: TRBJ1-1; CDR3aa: CASSIGRGGNAEAFF; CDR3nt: TGTGCCAGTAGTATAGGTCGGGGAGGTAACGCTGAAGCTTTCTTT
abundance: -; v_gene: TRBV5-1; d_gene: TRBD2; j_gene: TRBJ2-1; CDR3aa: CASSSGGAYEQFF; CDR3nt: TGCGCCAGCAGCAGCGGGGGGGCTTATGAGCAGTTCTTC
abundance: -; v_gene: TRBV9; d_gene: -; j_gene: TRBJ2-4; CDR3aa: CASSVGSRGPIQYF; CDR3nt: TGTGCCAGCAGCGTAGGCTCCCGCGGGCCCATTCAGTACTTC
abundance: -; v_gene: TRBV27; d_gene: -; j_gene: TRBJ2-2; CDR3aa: CASTRPEELLGGELFF; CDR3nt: TGTGCCAGCACTCGACCCGAGGAACTCCTAGGAGGGGAGCTGTTTTTT
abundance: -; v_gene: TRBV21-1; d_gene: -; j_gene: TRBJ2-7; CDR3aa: CASSKGGLKVSYEQYF; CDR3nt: TGTGCCAGCAGCAAGGGAGGGTTAAAGGTCTCCTACGAGCAGTACTTC
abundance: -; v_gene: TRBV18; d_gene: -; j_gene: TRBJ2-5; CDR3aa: CASSPAGSQETQYF; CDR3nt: TGTGCCAGCTCACCAGCGGGGTCCCAAGAGACCCAGTACTTC
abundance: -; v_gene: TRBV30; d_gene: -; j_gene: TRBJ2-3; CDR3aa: CAWRGLEDTQYF; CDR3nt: TGTGCCTGGAGAGGACTGGAAGATACGCAGTATTTT
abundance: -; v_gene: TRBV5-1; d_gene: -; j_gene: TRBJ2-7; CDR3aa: CASSTTPGANYEQYF; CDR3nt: TGCGCCAGCAGCACCACACCCGGAGCCAATTACGAGCAGTACTTC
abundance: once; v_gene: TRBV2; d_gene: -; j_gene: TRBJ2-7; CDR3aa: CASRATKEQYF; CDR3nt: TGTGCCAGCAGGGCGACTAAGGAGCAGTACTTC
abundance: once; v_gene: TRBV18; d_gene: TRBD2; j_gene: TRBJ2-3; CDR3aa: CASPPAGVRTDTQYF; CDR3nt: TGTGCCAGCCCCCCGGCGGGAGTGAGGACAGATACGCAGTATTTT
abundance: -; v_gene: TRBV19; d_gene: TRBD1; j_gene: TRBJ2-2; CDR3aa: CASSRTGGPNTGELFF; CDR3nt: TGTGCCAGTAGTCGGACAGGCGGACCGAACACCGGGGAGCTGTTTTTT
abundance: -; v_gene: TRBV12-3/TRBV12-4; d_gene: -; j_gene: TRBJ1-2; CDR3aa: CASSLSGDYGYTF; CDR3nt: TGTGCCAGCAGTTTATCAGGGGACTATGGCTACACCTTC
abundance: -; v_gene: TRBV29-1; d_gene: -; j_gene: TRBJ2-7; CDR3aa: CSVGGRGLTSVHEQYF; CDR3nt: TGCAGCGTTGGAGGTAGGGGTCTTACGTCGGTCCACGAGCAGTACTTC
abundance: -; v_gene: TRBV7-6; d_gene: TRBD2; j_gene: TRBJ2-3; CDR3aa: CASSSSGGRTDTQYF; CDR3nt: TGTGCCAGCAGCTCTAGCGGGGGCCGCACAGATACGCAGTATTTT
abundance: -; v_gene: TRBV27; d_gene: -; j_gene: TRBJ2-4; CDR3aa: CASSLSSRGNIQYF; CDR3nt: TGTGCCAGCAGTTTATCGAGCAGGGGAAACATTCAGTACTTC
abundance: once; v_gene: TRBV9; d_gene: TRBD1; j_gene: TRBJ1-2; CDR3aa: CASSVGVGTGYGYTF; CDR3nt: TGTGCCAGCAGCGTAGGTGTAGGGACAGGCTATGGCTACACCTTC
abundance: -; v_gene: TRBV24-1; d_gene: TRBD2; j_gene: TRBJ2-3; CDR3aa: CATSDPIIGGADTQYF; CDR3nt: TGTGCCACCAGTGACCCCATCATTGGGGGGGCAGATACGCAGTATTTT
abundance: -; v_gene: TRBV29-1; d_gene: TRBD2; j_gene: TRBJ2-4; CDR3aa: CSVGLAGIGIQYF; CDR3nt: TGCAGCGTTGGACTAGCGGGAATCGGCATTCAGTACTTC
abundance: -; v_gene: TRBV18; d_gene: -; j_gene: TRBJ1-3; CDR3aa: CASSPPSLSLSGNTIYF; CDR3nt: TGTGCCAGCTCACCCCCGTCCCTCTCTCTCTCTGGAAACACCATATATTTT
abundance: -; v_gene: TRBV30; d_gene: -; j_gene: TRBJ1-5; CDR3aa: CAWSGGDNQPQHF; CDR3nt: TGTGCCTGGAGTGGGGGAGACAATCAGCCCCAGCATTTT
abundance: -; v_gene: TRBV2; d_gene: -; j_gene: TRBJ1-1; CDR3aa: CASGVVGLTEMNTEAFF; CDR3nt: TGTGCCAGCGGAGTGGTCGGACTGACGGAGATGAACACTGAAGCTTTCTTT
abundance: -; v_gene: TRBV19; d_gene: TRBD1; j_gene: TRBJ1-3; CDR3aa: CASYPGQALVAGNTIYF; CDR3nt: TGTGCCAGCTATCCCGGACAGGCTCTGGTTGCGGGAAACACCATATATTTT
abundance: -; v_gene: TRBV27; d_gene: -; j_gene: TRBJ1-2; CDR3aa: CASSLSAPGNSGYTF; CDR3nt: TGTGCCAGCAGTTTATCCGCCCCAGGGAATTCGGGCTACACCTTC
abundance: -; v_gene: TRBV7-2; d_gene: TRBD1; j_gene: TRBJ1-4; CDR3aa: CASTLRGGGRGPDEKLFF; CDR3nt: TGTGCCAGCACCCTAAGAGGAGGCGGCAGGGGGCCTGATGAAAAACTGTTTTTT